Detailed here is one T cell receptor beta chain. Its target is not known. V dropped 3 bases and J dropped 0; count of bases not matched to a gene: 9. Germline lookup yields CDR1 SGHTA and CDR2 FQGNSA. The CDR3 sequence is 17 residues long. Sequencing of cultured CD4+ T cell DNA used the Oncomine TCR Beta short-read assay. Extraction of genomic DNA was performed on cultured CD4+ T cells. TCRdb independently ran MiXCR on the PCR reads; one entry per CDR3 protein. Counted here are fewer than 15,000 distinct CDR3 sequences, over 70% occurring once; the ten biggest clones make up about a tenth. This entry comes from a study of vaccination and CD4 T cells after COVID-19. Described treatment: approximately 11-day PBMC culture with coronavirus spike peptide pools or control peptides (ViraFEST assay). ViraFEST stimulated the growth of antigen-specific T cells using peptide pools and subsequently profiled their TCRs by sequencing.

The study's findings and limits: Relatively few convalescent patients were studied; early post-infection timepoints were not included. The rise in median SARS-CoV-2-reactive clonotypes, from around 20 to 38, was not significant.

The V call is TRBV7-2, the J call TRBJ2-3; TRBD2 aligns across 7 bases. Sequencing input: CD4+ T cells from blood, cultured in vitro. The sequence was collected from a human donor who had recovered from COVID-19. The CDR3 is CASSFPLQRGSTDTQYF. The CDR3 DNA is TGTGCCAGCAGCTTCCCACTCCAGCGGGGAAGCACAGATACGCAGTATTTT.